This TCR beta chain comes out of a study of blood T cell repertoires in COVID-19. Study information: Samples came from the United States, Italy and Spain, spanning acute and convalescent COVID-19. T cells, B-cell-depleted T cells, or PBMCs provided the cDNA or gDNA that served as material.

The CDR3 length is 15 residues. Trimming removed 7 bases from V and 0 bases from J, with 16 bases in between. Germline loops: CDR1 PRHDT, CDR2 FYEKMQ (reference sequence). Source study methods: Estimation of nucleated cell counts relied on the amplification of reference gene primers. Repertoires were generated with immunoSEQ multiplex PCR, while TCRdb's copy carries only in-frame clones and drops some. V, J and clone size are taken as reported in that table, and D and trimming were inferred from the DNA itself. The sample carries roughly 250,000 clones, about four fifths recorded once. The TCR comes from a woman of 80 years or more with acute or convalescent COVID-19. The chain is built from TRBV13 and TRBJ2-7, with D perhaps matching TRBD2 (6 bases). The sequenced material came from peripheral blood. CDR3 coding DNA: TGTGCCAGCACGCTCAGGACCGGGAGCTCCTACGAGCAGTACTTC. Amino acids: CASTLRTGSSYEQYF.